This T cell receptor beta chain was captured by sequencing in a study of OX40 agonist ivuxolimab in advanced cancers. Study background: The study gave patients intravenous ivuxolimab at 0.01 to 10 mg/kg every 2 weeks. The eligibility criteria allowed prior anti-PD-1, anti-PD-L1 or anti-CTLA-4 therapy, and around 38% had some. Findings of the study overall: Clonal expansion was seen in CD4+ and CD8+ blood T cells by week 6 at 0.1 to 3.0 mg/kg. No antigen was identified for the clonally expanded peripheral T cells.

Assay used: immunoSEQ multiplex PCR; TCRdb lists only in-frame clones, some missing. The repertoire holds about 20,000 clones, with approximately 87% as singletons. Details on this clone: What it binds is unknown.

V lost 2 bases, J lost 0 bases, and 8 bases lay in between. Germline CDR1 reads SGDLS; CDR2 reads YYNGEE. This CDR3 contains 15 residues. J is TRBJ2-2 and V is TRBV9; D may correspond to TRBD1 or TRBD2 (5 bases each). The sequences come from CD4+ or CD8+ T cells sorted from blood, collected in a trial of the OX40 agonist ivuxolimab. This clonotype originated in an adult with an advanced solid tumor such as melanoma, head and neck, liver or kidney cancer. The CDR3 region has the DNA TGTGCCAGCAGCGTTGGGACCACGAACACCGGGGAGCTGTTTTTT. Translation: CASSVGTTNTGELFF. Based on the CDR3 plus reference TRBV9 and TRBJ2-2, the full variable domain is DSGVTQTPKHLITATGQRVTLRCSPRSGDLSVYWYQQSLDQGLQFLIQYYNGEERAKGNILERFSAQQFPDLHSELNLSSLELGDSALYFCASSVGTTNTGELFFGEGSRLTVL.